Listed here are 21 T cell receptor beta chains from one sample, sequenced in a study of Graves' ophthalmopathy and Graves' hyperthyroidism. RNA transcripts yielded amplified TCR beta CDR3 regions. HTBI-primed first-round RT-PCR preceded second-round multiplex PCR. One entry per CDR3 protein, called by TCRdb with MiXCR from the multiplex PCR reads. The sample includes 300,000 to 350,000 distinct CDR3 sequences, roughly 16% of them seen just once. Sequenced material: peripheral blood. The receptor source for this set is an adult man with Graves' ophthalmopathy.

This clonotype has ten or more counts. This chain joins TRBV12-3 or TRBV12-4 and TRBJ1-5; the D gene is possibly TRBD1 (5 bases). The V and J ends lost 3 bases and 5 bases respectively, with 11 bases between them. This CDR3 comprises 14 residues. CDR3 in DNA: TGTGCCAGCAGTTTTAGTCGCAGGGATCAGCCCCAGCATTTT. Protein: CASSFSRRDQPQHF.

The sample holds a few counts of this clonotype. This chain connects TRBV7-6 to TRBJ1-4, with a possible D match to TRBD1 (5 bases). Germline V CDR1 and CDR2: SGHVS, FNYEAQ. V was pared by 5 bases and J by 4 bases, with 11 bases between. This CDR3 region has 14 residues. DNA of the CDR3: TGTGCCAGCAGCCTAGGGGCAGTTAATGAAAAACTGTTTTTT. Translation: CASSLGAVNEKLFF.

This clonotype was seen repeatedly, ten times or more. The CDR3 is CASSLGVGNQPQHF. As DNA, the CDR3 is TGTGCCAGCAGCTTGGGGGTCGGGAATCAGCCCCAGCATTTT. J is TRBJ1-5 and V is TRBV5-6; D ambiguous. The CDR3 extends over 14 amino acids. The germline CDR1 and CDR2 sequences are SGHDT and YYEEEE. Trimming stripped 0 bases from V and 4 bases from J, with 8 bases between.

The table lists this clonotype with many counts. The rearrangement joins TRBV7-2 to TRBJ2-4, with TRBD1 identical over 9 bases. This CDR3 has 17 residues. Trimming cost V 1 base and J 2 bases; bases outside gene matches: 6. Germline V gene lookup returns CDR1 SGHTA and CDR2 FQGNSA. The CDR3: CASSLGTGELTKNIQYF. The CDR3 DNA sequence: TGTGCCAGCAGCTTAGGGACAGGGGAGCTAACCAAAAACATTCAGTACTTC.

This clonotype has a count of ten or more. The genes are TRBV6-1 and TRBJ2-7, with D tentatively TRBD1 (6 bases). V was pared by 2 bases and J by 3 bases, with 17 bases between. The CDR3 contains 16 residues. Germline-derived CDR1 and CDR2 are MNHNS and SASEGT. CDR3 nucleotide sequence: TGTGCCAGCAGTGAAAAACAACAGGGATACTTCTACGAGCAGTACTTC. This gives the protein CASSEKQQGYFYEQYF.

This clonotype was seen repeatedly, ten times or more. The chain combines TRBV6-5 with TRBJ1-2; D gene ambiguous. V lost 4 bases to trimming and J lost 6 bases, with 15 bases between them. Germline lookup yields CDR1 MNHEY and CDR2 SVGAGI. CDR3 size: 14 residues. CDR3 protein: CASSSSTRTDGYTF. The DNA of the CDR3 is TGTGCCAGCAGTTCCTCAACCCGGACGGATGGCTACACCTTC.

This clonotype occurred many times. The V and J genes are TRBV28 and TRBJ2-3; TRBD1 matches at 12 bases. V lost 2 bases to trimming and J lost 7 bases; unmatched junction nucleotides: 7. This CDR3 spans 16 amino acids. Germline values: CDR1 MDHEN, CDR2 SYDVKM. CDR3 sequence: CASSLVGQGAFYTQYF. Here the CDR3 DNA reads TGTGCCAGCAGTTTAGTGGGACAGGGGGCTTTTTATACGCAGTATTTT.

This clonotype was picked up many times. The chain has TRBV29-1 and TRBJ2-7; D possibly corresponds to TRBD2 (5 bases). This CDR3 is built from 15 residues. CDR1 and CDR2 (germline): SQVTM, ANQGSEA. Trimming left V 0 bases short and J 4 bases short, with 16 bases between. The CDR3 DNA sequence: TGCAGCGTTGAAGATGGCCTAGCTAATGGGTACGAGCAGTACTTC. The encoded protein is CSVEDGLANGYEQYF.

This clonotype was observed many times. The chain uses TRBV30 and TRBJ2-7; 7 positions agree with TRBD1. Germline CDR1 and CDR2: GTSNPN and SVGIG (reference sequence). Trimming at V came to 2 bases and at J to 3 bases, leaving 4 bases not matched to a gene. CDR3 length: 13 residues. This CDR3 reads CAWSPGQNYEQYF. For the CDR3, the DNA is TGTGCCTGGAGTCCGGGACAGAACTACGAGCAGTACTTC. Full variable domain (missing parts from reference TRBV30 and TRBJ2-7): SQTIHQWPATLVQPVGSPLSLECTVEGTSNPNLYWYRQAAGRGLQLLFYSVGIGQISSEVPQNLSASRPQDRQFILSSKKLLLSDSGFYLCAWSPGQNYEQYFGPGTRLTVT.

This clonotype has a count of ten or more. This chain uses TRBV20-1 with TRBJ1-1; D ambiguous. Deletions cut 0 bases from V and 4 bases from J, with 6 bases between. Germline CDR1 DFQATT, CDR2 SNEGSKA (reference sequence). The CDR3 consists of 12 residues. CDR3 DNA sequence: TGCAGTGCTAGAGAAAGACCCACTGAAGCTTTCTTT. The encoded protein is CSARERPTEAFF.

This clonotype was counted many times. Its ends do not fully match the called genes, so a read error is possible. The chain joins TRBV7-7 to TRBJ2-5; 9 nucleotides agree with TRBD2. There are 15 residues in the CDR3. CDR1 and CDR2 (germline): SSHAT, FNYEAQ (reference sequence). The CDR3 DNA follows: TGTGCTAGCAGCTTACAAGGGACTAGCAGTCAGACCCAGTACTTC. Translated, it gives CASSLQGTSSQTQYF.

This clonotype was found many times. The V gene is TRBV19, the J gene TRBJ1-6, with D unclear. In germline, CDR1 is LNHDA, CDR2 SQIVND (reference sequence). V was cut by 3 bases and J by 9 bases, with 9 bases left in between. This CDR3 spans 13 amino acids. The CDR3 DNA reads as TGTGCCAGTAGTATGTCGGACCGTTCACCCCTCCACTTT. Its protein product is CASSMSDRSPLHF.

This clonotype occurred many times. The CDR3 reads CASSLKGGIYEQYF. Written as DNA, the CDR3 is TGTGCCAGCAGTTTAAAGGGCGGGATTTACGAGCAGTACTTC. The chain employs TRBV27 and TRBJ2-7; possible D gene TRBD2, 6 bases. The CDR3 length is 14 residues. Per germline, CDR1 MNHEY and CDR2 SMNVEV (reference sequence). V was pared by 2 bases and J by 4 bases, with 12 bases between.

This clonotype came up many times. The chain has TRBV20-1 and TRBJ2-5; 9 bases are shared with TRBD2. Germline V gives CDR1 DFQATT, CDR2 SNEGSKA (reference sequence). The CDR3 covers 16 residues. With 6 bases clipped from V and 5 bases from J, the junction kept 16 bases outside the gene matches. CDR3 nucleotide sequence: TGCAGTGCCGCCGATGGGGCGGGAGGGCCGGGTGAGACCCAGTACTTC. Its translation is CSAADGAGGPGETQYF.

Ten or more counts support this clonotype. One junction end disagrees with the germline gene, perhaps due to a read error. The chain uses TRBV4-1 and TRBJ2-2, with unresolved D. This CDR3 comprises 11 residues. Germline loops: CDR1 MGHRA, CDR2 YSYEKL. This CDR3 reads CASSHTGELFF. In DNA form, the CDR3 reads TGCGCCAGCAGCCACACTGGGGAGCTGTTTTTT.

In this sample, this clonotype turned up many times. V gene TRBV18 combines with J gene TRBJ1-2, with 7 bases lining up with TRBD1. The trim removed 0 bases at V and 5 bases at J, leaving 9 bases unmatched. CDR1 is KGHSH, CDR2 LQKENI, per germline. This CDR3 spans 16 amino acids. The CDR3: CASSPPWQGEMYGYTF. The CDR3 DNA reads as TGTGCCAGCTCACCACCCTGGCAGGGGGAGATGTATGGCTACACCTTC.

The chain joins TRBV24-1 to TRBJ1-2, with 7 bases that match TRBD1. Germline-derived CDR1 and CDR2 are KGHDR and SFDVKD. V trimming: 6 bases; J trimming: 4 bases; junction bases outside the gene matches: 10. This CDR3 is built from 15 residues. The CDR3 is CATSPGTAGVYGYTF. The CDR3 nucleotides are TGTGCCACCAGTCCCGGGACAGCTGGAGTCTATGGCTACACCTTC.

In its sample, this clonotype was seen many times. The rearrangement joins TRBV15 to TRBJ1-5, with a weak D call TRBD1 (5 bases). V gave up 3 bases and J gave up 0 bases, with 18 bases separating them. Germline values: CDR1 LNHNV, CDR2 YYDKDF (reference sequence). CDR3 length: 18 amino acids. The CDR3 loop reads CATSSGVVGDPSNQPQHF. The CDR3 DNA reads TGTGCCACCAGCAGTGGGGTCGTTGGGGACCCTAGCAATCAGCCCCAGCATTTT.

This clonotype was detected many times. V gene TRBV29-1 combines with J gene TRBJ2-7; D is undetermined. V was clipped by 4 bases and J by 2 bases, with 9 bases between them. This CDR3 has 12 amino acids. Germline CDR1 reads SQVTM; CDR2 reads ANQGSEA. CDR3 loop: CSVGRHTYEQYF. Here the CDR3 DNA reads TGCAGCGTTGGTAGACATACCTACGAGCAGTACTTC.

The sample holds many counts of this clonotype. The gene calls are TRBV11-2 and TRBJ1-5; D is undetermined. V was shortened by 3 bases and J by 9 bases, with 12 bases between the two germline ends. CDR1 is SGHAT and CDR2 is FQNNGV in the germline V gene. CDR3 length equals 13 residues. CDR3 protein: CASSFTDGRPQHF. CDR3 bases: TGTGCCAGCAGCTTCACTGATGGTAGGCCCCAGCATTTT.

This clonotype came up a few times. This chain joins TRBV6-1 and TRBJ2-5, with TRBD1 matching 7 bases. The V gene end was trimmed by 7 bases and the J gene end by 3 bases; junction bases not matched to a gene: 11. Germline V gene sequence: CDR1 MNHNS, CDR2 SASEGT. The CDR3 is 15 amino acids. The CDR3 DNA follows: TGTGCCAGCACCGACAGGGCAGTAGGGAAAGAGACCCAGTACTTC. This gives the protein CASTDRAVGKETQYF.